This TCR beta chain was recorded in a study of cytomegalovirus exposure and HLA in healthy donors. Germline-derived CDR1 and CDR2 are SGHRS and YFSETQ. After removal of 5 bases from V and 1 base from J, the junction contained 4 bases not matched to a gene. The CDR3 length is 15 residues. A multiplex PCR was run with 60 Vbeta primers and 13 Jbeta primers. Measured with immunoSEQ multiplex PCR; TCRdb has only the in-frame clones, and not every one. This table has about 43,000 clones, more than 45% appearing once. The TCR comes from a man aged 55 to 69 in good health and CMV-seronegative. The gene calls are TRBV5-1 and TRBJ2-5; 11 nucleotides match TRBD2. The specimen was PBMCs. CDR3: CASRLAGVGQETQYF. The CDR3 nucleotides read TGCGCCAGCAGACTAGCGGGAGTAGGCCAAGAGACCCAGTACTTC. The full variable domain, with the rest looked up from reference TRBV5-1 and TRBJ2-5, is KAGVTQTPRYLIKTRGQQVTLSCSPISGHRSVSWYQQTPGQGLQFLFEYFSETQRNKGNFPGRFSGRQFSNSRSEMNVSTLELGDSALYLCASRLAGVGQETQYFGPGTRLLVL.